This T cell receptor beta chain comes out of a study of blood T cell repertoires in COVID-19. TCRdb's copy holds only in-frame clones and misses some; the assay was immunoSEQ multiplex PCR. The sample has some 120,000 clones; around 79% are singletons. V dropped 8 bases and J dropped 2 bases, with 16 bases sitting between them. This CDR3 comprises 14 residues. Per germline, CDR1 MGHRA and CDR2 YSYEKL. This chain joins TRBV4-1 and TRBJ2-7; no firm D call. Sequencing was carried out using peripheral blood. This clonotype was sampled from a man older than 75 with acute or convalescent COVID-19. In nucleotides, the CDR3 is TGCGCCAGCCGGCCGTTCGGGTGGGCCTACGAGCAGTACTTC. The encoded protein is CASRPFGWAYEQYF.